The 24 T cell receptor beta chains below all came from one sample that was sequenced in a study of T cell responses to AZD1222 COVID-19 vaccine. This table comes from immunoSEQ multiplex PCR, and its TCRdb copy is limited to in-frame clones, with some not included. The sample includes over 150,000 clones, about 93% of them seen just once. The sequenced sample was peripheral blood, obtained 28 days after the second AZD1222 dose. The receptors stem from an adult who received the AZD1222 COVID-19 vaccine.

CDR3 DNA sequence: TGTGCCACCAGCAGAGATCAGGGGAACCAAGAGACCCAGTACTTC. This sequence encodes CATSRDQGNQETQYF. The chain joins TRBV15 to TRBJ2-5, with TRBD1 as a possible D gene (6 bases). Germline CDR1 and CDR2: LNHNV and YYDKDF (reference sequence). Trimming stripped 0 bases from V and 0 bases from J, with 8 bases between. This CDR3 comprises 15 residues.

This clone has just one count. The J gene is TRBJ1-2, the V gene TRBV15, with D unclear. The CDR3 loop spans 14 amino acids. With 0 bases removed from V and 3 bases from J, the gap between germline ends came to 8 bases. CDR1 is LNHNV, CDR2 YYDKDF, per germline (reference sequence). The CDR3 DNA is TGTGCCACCAGCAGAGATCTGACGGACTATGGCTACACCTTC. Residues: CATSRDLTDYGYTF.

V and J are TRBV4-1 and TRBJ1-2; the D gene is possibly TRBD1 (6 bases). The CDR3 sequence is 13 residues long. Germline loops: CDR1 MGHRA, CDR2 YSYEKL. V was clipped by 6 bases and J by 3 bases, with 11 bases between them. Here the CDR3 reads CASRSQGYYGYTF. Here the CDR3 DNA reads TGCGCCAGCAGATCGCAGGGGTACTATGGCTACACCTTC.

The chain is built from TRBV9 and TRBJ2-2; TRBD2 is a possible D gene (5 bases). V shed 3 bases and J shed 3 bases, with 9 bases lying between them. Germline V gene sequence: CDR1 SGDLS, CDR2 YYNGEE. The CDR3 is 14 residues long. The CDR3 spells CASSAGLHTGELFF. The CDR3 DNA follows: TGTGCCAGCAGCGCCGGACTCCACACCGGGGAGCTGTTTTTT. The whole variable domain, filled in from reference TRBV9 and TRBJ2-2, reads DSGVTQTPKHLITATGQRVTLRCSPRSGDLSVYWYQQSLDQGLQFLIQYYNGEERAKGNILERFSAQQFPDLHSELNLSSLELGDSALYFCASSAGLHTGELFFGEGSRLTVL.

The V call is TRBV20-1, the J call TRBJ2-5, with TRBD2 matching 10 bases. Germline trimming cut 3 bases from V and 5 bases from J; bases unmatched to any gene: 15. This CDR3 has 17 residues. The germline V gene encodes CDR1 DFQATT and CDR2 SNEGSKA (reference sequence). The CDR3 nucleotides are TGCAGTGCTAGTCCTAGCGGGGGTTTGGGCGCTGGGGAGACCCAGTACTTC. This translates into CSASPSGGLGAGETQYF.

The genes are TRBV4-2 and TRBJ1-3, with 7 positions matching TRBD1. J lost 2 bases, V lost 0 bases, and 4 bases had no gene match. The CDR3 length is 16 residues. The germline V gene encodes CDR1 LGHNA and CDR2 YNFKEQ. The DNA for the CDR3 is TGTGCCAGCAGCCAAGAGAGGAGGGGGCCTGGAAACACCATATATTTT. Encoded protein: CASSQERRGPGNTIYF.

Concerning this clone itself: Other DNA variants within this sample encode the same CDR3. The chain joins TRBV5-1 to TRBJ1-3; no clear D. The V end lost 0 bases, the J end lost 0 bases, and 4 bases lay between the germline ends. CDR3 length equals 14 residues. The germline V gene has CDR1 SGHRS and CDR2 YFSETQ. This CDR3 reads CASSLAGSGNTIYF. For the CDR3, the DNA is TGCGCCAGCAGCTTGGCCGGCTCTGGAAACACCATATATTTT.

Only one count was recorded for this clone. The rearrangement uses TRBV18 and TRBJ1-3; D gene unclear. Germline assignment: CDR1 KGHSH and CDR2 LQKENI. The V gene lost 2 bases and the J gene lost 4 bases, with 9 bases spanning the gap. The CDR3 has 14 amino acids. The CDR3 sequence: CASSPATIGNTIYF. CDR3 nucleotides: TGTGCCAGCTCACCAGCTACAATCGGAAACACCATATATTTT.

V usage is TRBV29-1 and J usage is TRBJ2-7; D gene ambiguous. Germline CDR1 and CDR2: SQVTM and ANQGSEA. This CDR3 contains 13 residues. Deletions cut 7 bases from V and 2 bases from J, with 15 bases between. CDR3 sequence reads: CSAKGTSTYEQYF. CDR3 in DNA: TGCAGCGCTAAGGGAACGTCCACCTACGAGCAGTACTTC.

The chain joins TRBV28 to TRBJ1-5; weak D call: TRBD1 (6 bases). Germline loops: CDR1 MDHEN, CDR2 SYDVKM. V was trimmed by 7 bases and J by 1 base, leaving 11 bases between them. The CDR3 has 14 residues. CDR3 sequence reads: CASIWGGSNQPQHF. The CDR3 DNA reads TGTGCCAGCATCTGGGGGGGCAGCAATCAGCCCCAGCATTTT. Complete variable domain (other parts from reference TRBV28 and TRBJ1-5): DVKVTQSSRYLVKRTGEKVFLECVQDMDHENMFWYRQDPGLGLRLIYFSYDVKMKEKGDIPEGYSVSREKKERFSLILESASTNQTSMYLCASIWGGSNQPQHFGDGTRLSIL.

The chain carries TRBV3-1 (or the pseudogene TRBV3-2) and TRBJ2-1, with 9 bases that match TRBD2. Germline V gene lookup returns CDR1 LGHDT and CDR2 YNNKEL (reference sequence). The V and J ends lost 6 bases and 3 bases, in that order; junction bases with no gene match: 9. The CDR3 has 16 residues. CDR3 sequence reads: CASSFSGGRFYNEQFF. The CDR3 nucleotides are TGTGCCAGCAGTTTCAGCGGGGGGCGATTCTACAATGAGCAGTTCTTC.

This clone was seen only once. V gene TRBV10-3 combines with J gene TRBJ1-1; the D is unclear. CDR3 length: 13 residues. Germline CDR1 reads ENHRY; CDR2 reads SYGVKD. Between the trimmed V and J ends, which lost 0 bases and 4 bases, there was a span of 6 bases. CDR3 amino acids: CAISESGFTEAFF. DNA of the CDR3: TGTGCCATCAGTGAGTCAGGGTTCACTGAAGCTTTCTTT.

V gene TRBV5-1 combines with J gene TRBJ2-3, with TRBD2 identical over 10 bases. After removal of 6 bases from V and 4 bases from J, the junction contained 11 bases not matched to a gene. Per germline, CDR1 SGHRS and CDR2 YFSETQ. The CDR3 has 16 residues. The CDR3 DNA reads TGCGCCAGCACCGAGATTAGCGGGGGGTTGGCAGATACGCAGTATTTT. Amino acid sequence: CASTEISGGLADTQYF.

The rearrangement joins TRBV5-5 to TRBJ2-7; D is perhaps TRBD1 or TRBD2 (6 bases each). Germline V gene sequence: CDR1 SGHKS, CDR2 YYEKEE (reference sequence). V lost 5 bases, J lost 3 bases, and 12 bases lay in between. This CDR3 contains 13 residues. The DNA of the CDR3 is TGTGCCAGCAGGCGGGACACCATCTACGAGCAGTACTTC. This gives the protein CASRRDTIYEQYF.

V and J are TRBV29-1 and TRBJ1-1, with unresolved D. Germline V gene lookup returns CDR1 SQVTM and CDR2 ANQGSEA. The V end was cut by 5 bases, the J end by 2 bases, with 12 bases between. This CDR3 comprises 13 residues. The CDR3 nucleotides read TGCAGCGTTAAACCGGACGGAAACACTGAAGCTTTCTTT. Protein product: CSVKPDGNTEAFF.

The CDR3, as DNA: TGTGCCAGCACCATCAGGGGGGTGTATAGCAATCAGCCCCAGCATTTT. Translated, it gives CASTIRGVYSNQPQHF. The chain uses TRBV19 and TRBJ1-5, with 7 bases that match TRBD1. Germline loops: CDR1 LNHDA, CDR2 SQIVND (reference sequence). The CDR3 covers 16 residues. V trimming: 9 bases; J trimming: 0 bases; junction bases outside the gene matches: 11.

The V and J genes are TRBV7-2 and TRBJ1-5; D unresolved. Trimming shortened V by 0 bases and J by 0 bases, and 15 bases separated the two germline ends. This CDR3 has 18 amino acids. Germline loops: CDR1 SGHTA, CDR2 FQGNSA. The CDR3 nucleotides read TGTGCCAGCAGCTTAGCCCAAACCCGGAGAAATAGCAATCAGCCCCAGCATTTT. Encoded protein: CASSLAQTRRNSNQPQHF.

The CDR3 DNA is TGTGCCAGCAGCTTACTCAGGGAGGCGTATGAGCAGTTCTTC. It yields the protein CASSLLREAYEQFF. This sequence joins TRBV7-2 and TRBJ2-1; tentative D call: TRBD2 (6 bases). The CDR3 spans 14 residues. Germline V lookup: CDR1 SGHTA, CDR2 FQGNSA. Trimming shortened V by 2 bases and J by 8 bases, and 13 bases separated the two germline ends.

With regard to this clone: Within the sample, other DNA sequences also encode this same CDR3. This sequence joins TRBV12-3 or TRBV12-4 and TRBJ1-1; D uncertain. V gave up 0 bases and J gave up 3 bases, with 2 bases separating them. CDR3 length equals 12 residues. Here the CDR3 reads CASSLADTEAFF. The CDR3 DNA sequence: TGTGCCAGCAGTTTAGCCGACACTGAAGCTTTCTTT.

This chain uses TRBV29-1 with TRBJ1-1, with TRBD1 as a possible D gene (6 bases). Germline assignment: CDR1 SQVTM and CDR2 ANQGSEA. The germline V and J ends were trimmed by 7 bases and 1 base, with 19 bases remaining between them. This CDR3 spans 15 amino acids. The CDR3 here is CSGLTGLSGNTEAFF. DNA for the CDR3: TGCAGCGGCCTTACAGGGCTGTCAGGGAACACTGAAGCTTTCTTT.

On this clone: At one of its ends the junction is not consistent with the germline gene, which may arise from a read error. J is TRBJ2-7 and V is TRBV4-3; D gene ambiguous. The germline gives CDR1 LGHNA, CDR2 YSLEER. CDR3 length: 11 residues. CDR3 DNA: TGCGCCAGCAGCCAAGGGGCCTCTTTTACATTC. Translation: CASSQGASFTF.

The V gene is TRBV6-2 or TRBV6-3, the J gene TRBJ1-2, with 8 nucleotides matching TRBD1. The ends lost 4 bases at V and 6 bases at J; junction bases unmatched: 7. CDR1 and CDR2 (germline): MNHEY, SVGEGT. This CDR3 comprises 14 residues. CDR3 region: CASSWPDRADGYTF. The CDR3 bases are TGTGCCAGCAGTTGGCCGGACAGGGCGGATGGCTACACCTTC.

This clone was detected only once. One end of the junction fails to match germline, which may point to a read error. The chain links TRBV27 to TRBJ1-1; D perhaps matches TRBD1 (5 bases). Germline values: CDR1 MNHEY, CDR2 SMNVEV (reference sequence). CDR3 size: 16 residues. As DNA, the CDR3 is TGTGCCAGCAGTAAAACCAATTGGGGCATGAACACTGAGGCTTTCTTT. Translated, it gives CASSKTNWGMNTEAFF.

The chain links TRBV5-1 to TRBJ1-1, with D possibly TRBD1 on 5 matching bases. CDR1 and CDR2 from the germline V gene are SGHRS and YFSETQ. This CDR3 has 15 amino acids. The germline V and J ends were trimmed by 6 bases and 1 base, with 16 bases remaining between them. CDR3 protein: CASTAIAGRNTEAFF. CDR3 coding DNA: TGCGCCAGCACCGCTATTGCAGGGCGGAACACTGAAGCTTTCTTT.